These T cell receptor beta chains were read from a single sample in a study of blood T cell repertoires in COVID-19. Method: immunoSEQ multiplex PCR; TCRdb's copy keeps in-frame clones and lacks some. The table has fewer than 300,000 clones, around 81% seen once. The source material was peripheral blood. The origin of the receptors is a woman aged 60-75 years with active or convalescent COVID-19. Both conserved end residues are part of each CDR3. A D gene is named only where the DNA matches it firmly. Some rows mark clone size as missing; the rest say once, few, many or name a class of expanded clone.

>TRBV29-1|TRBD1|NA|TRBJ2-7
TGCAGTGGACAGGGGGCGGGAGAGCAGTACTTC
CSGQGAGEQYF
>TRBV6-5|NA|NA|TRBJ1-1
TGTGCCAGCAAAGGAGTTACTGAAGCTTTCTTT
CASKGVTEAFF
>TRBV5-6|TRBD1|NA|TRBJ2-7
TGTGCCAGCAGCTCACCGGGACAGGGGCGCCACTACGAGCAGTACTTC
CASSSPGQGRHYEQYF
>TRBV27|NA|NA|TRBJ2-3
TGTGCCAGCAGTTTAAGGCTCGTGGCCAGGGGTTGGACAGATACGCAGTATTTT
CASSLRLVARGWTDTQYF
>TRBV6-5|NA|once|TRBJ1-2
TGTGCCAGCACCGCGACAAGCAACTATGGCTACACCTTC
CASTATSNYGYTF
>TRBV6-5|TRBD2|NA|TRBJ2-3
TGTGCCAGCGGTAAGACTAGCGGGGGCCCAGATACGCAGTATTTT
CASGKTSGGPDTQYF
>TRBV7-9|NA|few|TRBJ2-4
TGTGCCAGCAGCTCGGAGCTCGAGCTAGCCAAAAACATTCAGTACTTC
CASSSELELAKNIQYF
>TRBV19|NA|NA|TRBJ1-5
TGTGCCAGTAGTATAGGTGGTCCGGGGGTCAGCAATCAGCCCCAGCATTTT
CASSIGGPGVSNQPQHF
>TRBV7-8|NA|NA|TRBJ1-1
TGTGCCAGCAGCGCTATGACAGGGAACACTGAAGCTTTCTTT
CASSAMTGNTEAFF
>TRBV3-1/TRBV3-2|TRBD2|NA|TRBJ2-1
TGTGCCAGCAGCCAAGTTACGGGGGGTTCCTACAATGAGCAGTTCTTC
CASSQVTGGSYNEQFF
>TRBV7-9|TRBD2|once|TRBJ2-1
TGTGCCAGCAGCTTACCCAATAGCGGGGGGGCCGATGAGCAGTTCTTC
CASSLPNSGGADEQFF
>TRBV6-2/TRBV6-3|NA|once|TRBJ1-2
TGTGCCAGCAGTCATACAGGGTCTCGTGGCTACACCTTC
CASSHTGSRGYTF
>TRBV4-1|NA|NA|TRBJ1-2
TGCGCCAGCAGCCATGGTGTAGAGGACTATGGCTACACCTTC
CASSHGVEDYGYTF
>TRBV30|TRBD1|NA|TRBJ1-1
TGTGCCTGGACCACAGGGGTTCTCACTGAAGCTTTCTTT
CAWTTGVLTEAFF
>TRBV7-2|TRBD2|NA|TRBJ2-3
TGTGCCAGCAGCGATACTAGCGGGGGAGAAACGCAGTATTTT
CASSDTSGGETQYF
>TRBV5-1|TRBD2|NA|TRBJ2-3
TGCGCCAGCAGCCTTTCTAGCGGAACAATCGGCACAGATACGCAGTATTTT
CASSLSSGTIGTDTQYF
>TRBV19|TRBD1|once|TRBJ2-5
TGTGCCAGTAGTAAGCAGGGACAGGGCGAAGAGACCCAGTACTTC
CASSKQGQGEETQYF
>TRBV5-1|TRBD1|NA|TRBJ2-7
TGCGCCAGCAGCTTCCCGGGACAGGGCATGTACGAGCAGTACTTC
CASSFPGQGMYEQYF
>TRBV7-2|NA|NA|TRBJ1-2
TGTGCCAGCAGCCCTACCCTAGGGGGCTATGGCTACACCTTC
CASSPTLGGYGYTF
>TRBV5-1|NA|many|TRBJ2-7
TGCGCCAGCAGCTCCAGCAGGTACGAGCAGTACTTC
CASSSSRYEQYF
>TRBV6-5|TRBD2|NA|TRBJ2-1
TGTGCCAGCAGACCCCCGGGGGGGCCGGATGAGCAGTTCTTC
CASRPPGGPDEQFF
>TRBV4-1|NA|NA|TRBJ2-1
TGCGCCAGCAGCCAAGTAACTAGCCCCGGGGACAATGAGCAGTTCTTC
CASSQVTSPGDNEQFF
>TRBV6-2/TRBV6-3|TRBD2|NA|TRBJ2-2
TGTGCCAGCAGCCGCGGGGGGCTGAGATACACCGGGGAGCTGTTTTTT
CASSRGGLRYTGELFF
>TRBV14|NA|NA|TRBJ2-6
TGTGCCAGCAGCCCCCAGGGTTTCTCTGGGGCCAACGTCCTGACTTTC
CASSPQGFSGANVLTF
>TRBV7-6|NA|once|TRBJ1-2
TGTGCCAGCAGCCGCGAGGGCTATGGCTACACCTTC
CASSREGYGYTF